This note documents a single T cell receptor (beta chain) sequence. Its matching antigen is unknown. One entry per CDR3 protein results from TCRdb running MiXCR on the 5' RACE reads. The sample consists of about 180,000 distinct CDR3 sequences, roughly 10% of them appearing once. These data belong to a study of CD8 T cells in ankylosing spondylitis. The CDR3 is made up of 14 amino acids. Germline CDR1 is MDHEN and CDR2 is SYDVKM. Trimming at V came to 4 bases and at J to 8 bases, leaving 6 bases not matched to a gene. Study-level results: Significant enrichment of disease-linked clones was reported in matched ankylosing spondylitis synovial fluid. Disease-associated clones were CD8+ and fairly uncommon in peripheral blood.

The chain has TRBV28 and TRBJ2-1; 9 bases are shared with TRBD1. Specimen: blood, either unsorted or a sorted T cell fraction (not recorded which). The sequence was collected from a female donor with ankylosing spondylitis or in good health (not recorded which). CDR3 region: CASSSTGGGDEQFF. DNA of the CDR3: TGTGCCAGCAGTTCCACAGGGGGCGGGGATGAGCAGTTCTTC.